Listed below are T cell receptor beta chains from one sample, sequenced in a study of chemoradiotherapy in HPV16-positive cancers. Only in-frame clones appear in the TCRdb table, and some are missing; sequencing was by immunoSEQ multiplex PCR. Found here are about 5,700 clones, around 87% of them singletons; the top ten hold less than 2.5%. Sequences were derived from tumor tissue, sampled from a patient who underwent chemoradiotherapy. Source of these receptors: a human donor with HPV-associated anogenital cancer. Both conserved end residues are part of each CDR3. D genes are given only for firm matches. Clone sizes are given selectively: once, few, many, or a class where the clone is expanded.

clone_size	d_call	j_call	v_call	cdr3_aa	cdr3_nt
NA	NA	TRBJ2-2	TRBV5-1	CASSSTSGGTGELFF	TGCGCCAGCAGCTCGACTAGTGGTGGCACCGGGGAGCTGTTTTTT
NA	NA	TRBJ1-2	TRBV29-1	CSVGARRGYTF	TGCAGCGTGGGGGCCCGACGAGGCTACACCTTC
NA	NA	TRBJ2-3	TRBV6-1	CASSEGPNTQYF	TGTGCCAGCAGTGAAGGCCCAAATACGCAGTATTTT
once	TRBD2	TRBJ2-1	TRBV7-8	CASSEGTSGSYNEQFF	TGTGCCAGCAGCGAAGGGACTAGCGGGTCCTACAATGAGCAGTTCTTC
NA	NA	TRBJ1-2	TRBV5-4	CASSLDRGYYGYTF	TGTGCCAGCAGCTTGGATCGGGGTTACTATGGCTACACCTTC
NA	NA	TRBJ1-6	TRBV19	CASNLGSNSPLHF	TGTGCCAGTAACTTAGGGTCTAATTCACCCCTCCACTTT
NA	NA	TRBJ1-1	TRBV6-5	CASSYEGWNTEAFF	TGTGCCAGCAGTTATGAAGGGTGGAACACTGAAGCTTTCTTT
NA	NA	TRBJ2-1	TRBV20-1	CSANQVNEQFF	TGCAGTGCTAATCAAGTCAATGAGCAGTTCTTC
NA	NA	TRBJ2-5	TRBV5-4	CASSLGVGNQETQYF	TGTGCCAGCAGCTTGGGTGTAGGAAACCAAGAGACCCAGTACTTC
NA	TRBD1	TRBJ1-2	TRBV6-6	CASSLLAGTGGGYTF	TGTGCCAGCAGTCTCCTGGCCGGGACAGGAGGGGGCTACACCTTC
NA	TRBD2	TRBJ2-3	TRBV11-2	CASSSSGKSTQYF	TGTGCCAGCAGCAGTAGCGGGAAGTCTACGCAGTATTTT
NA	NA	TRBJ2-3	TRBV5-6	CASSLKSGLMGDTQYF	TGTGCCAGCAGCTTGAAGAGCGGATTAATGGGAGATACGCAGTATTTT
NA	TRBD1	TRBJ1-2	TRBV6-5	CASSRKTGGGYGYTF	TGTGCCAGCAGTCGGAAGACAGGGGGTGGATATGGCTACACCTTC
NA	TRBD1	TRBJ1-1	TRBV7-9	CASRRTGTETLGAFF	TGTGCCAGCAGACGTACCGGGACAGAGACTCTGGGCGCTTTCTTT
NA	NA	TRBJ1-6	TRBV11-2	CASSFEGSVSPLHF	TGTGCCAGCAGCTTTGAAGGGTCGGTCTCACCCCTCCACTTT
NA	TRBD1	TRBJ1-3	TRBV19	CASTPRGSGNTIYF	TGTGCCAGTACTCCCAGGGGGTCCGGAAACACCATATATTTT
NA	NA	TRBJ2-7	TRBV5-6	CASSFSGIEQYF	TGTGCCAGCAGCTTTTCAGGGATCGAGCAGTACTTC
NA	NA	TRBJ2-2	TRBV30	CAWRIYKGGELFF	TGTGCCTGGAGAATCTATAAAGGCGGGGAGCTGTTTTTT
NA	NA	TRBJ1-1	TRBV5-4	CASSPARGPNTEAFF	TGTGCCAGCAGTCCCGCACGGGGCCCGAACACTGAAGCTTTCTTT
NA	TRBD2	TRBJ2-1	TRBV5-1	CASSLAGTSVYNEQFF	TGCGCCAGCAGCTTGGCCGGGACTAGCGTTTACAATGAGCAGTTCTTC
NA	TRBD2	TRBJ2-3	TRBV7-9	CASSEGLAGPTDTQYF	TGTGCCAGCAGCGAGGGACTAGCGGGCCCCACAGATACGCAGTATTTT
NA	NA	TRBJ1-3	TRBV9	CASSPPGPRNTIYF	TGTGCCAGCAGCCCGCCGGGACCTCGGAACACCATATATTTT
NA	TRBD1	TRBJ1-2	TRBV23-1	CASSQSTLATSGTDYGYTF	TGCGCCAGCAGTCAATCGACACTGGCCACCTCCGGGACAGACTATGGCTACACCTTC
NA	NA	TRBJ1-1	TRBV19	CASSMYDRWPTEAFF	TGTGCCAGTAGTATGTATGACAGATGGCCCACTGAAGCTTTCTTT
NA	TRBD1	TRBJ2-7	TRBV27	CASSPRRGQLYEQYF	TGTGCCAGCAGTCCTAGACGGGGACAGCTCTACGAGCAGTACTTC
NA	NA	TRBJ1-2	TRBV23-1	CASSQGGPKGYTF	TGCGCCAGCAGTCAGGGGGGTCCGAAGGGCTACACCTTC
NA	TRBD1	TRBJ1-5	TRBV28	CASSSDRISNQPQHF	TGTGCCAGCAGTTCGGACAGGATTAGCAATCAGCCCCAGCATTTT
NA	TRBD2	TRBJ2-5	TRBV7-2	CASSLEAGGRRKTQYF	TGTGCCAGCAGCTTAGAAGCGGGAGGGCGTAGGAAGACCCAGTACTTC
NA	NA	TRBJ1-4	TRBV5-1	CASSVETATNEKLFF	TGCGCCAGCAGCGTGGAGACCGCAACTAATGAAAAACTGTTTTTT
NA	NA	TRBJ1-2	TRBV7-9	CASSNGRGYTF	TGTGCCAGCAGCAACGGGAGGGGCTACACCTTC
NA	NA	TRBJ1-2	TRBV28	CASRTDSLRGYTF	TGTGCCAGCAGGACGGACAGCCTAAGAGGCTACACCTTC
NA	NA	TRBJ2-5	TRBV7-9	CASSPGSRETQYF	TGTGCCAGCAGCCCGGGGTCGAGGGAGACCCAGTACTTC
NA	NA	TRBJ2-1	TRBV28	CASSNRERQPNEQFF	TGTGCCAGCAGCAATAGAGAACGACAGCCCAATGAGCAGTTCTTC
NA	TRBD2	TRBJ2-1	TRBV18	CASSPVLAGGRNEQFF	TGTGCCAGCTCACCAGTACTAGCGGGGGGGCGCAATGAGCAGTTCTTC
NA	TRBD1	TRBJ2-1	TRBV5-1	CASSLAGTGGIDEQFF	TGCGCCAGCAGCTTGGCCGGGACAGGGGGCATCGATGAGCAGTTCTTC
NA	NA	TRBJ2-1	TRBV28	CASSETLKEFF	TGTGCCAGCAGTGAGACTTTAAAGGAGTTCTTC
few	TRBD1	TRBJ1-4	TRBV11-2	CASSSPDRGSEKLFF	TGTGCCAGCAGTTCCCCGGACAGGGGATCTGAAAAACTGTTTTTT
NA	NA	TRBJ1-5	TRBV18	CASSPGTEKAQPQHF	TGTGCCAGCTCACCAGGGACGGAAAAGGCTCAGCCCCAGCATTTT
NA	TRBD2	TRBJ2-1	TRBV6-6	CASSLTSGSRNEQFF	TGTGCCAGCAGCCTCACTAGCGGGAGTCGGAATGAGCAGTTCTTC
NA	NA	TRBJ1-1	TRBV6-5	CASTFRRNTEAFF	TGTGCCAGCACCTTCAGAAGGAACACTGAAGCTTTCTTT
NA	NA	TRBJ2-3	TRBV10-3	CAISEGNEGSTQYF	TGTGCCATCAGTGAGGGGAACGAGGGAAGTACGCAGTATTTT
NA	NA	TRBJ2-7	TRBV14	CASSHLGTPYEQYF	TGTGCCAGCAGCCACCTCGGGACCCCCTACGAGCAGTACTTC
NA	TRBD1	TRBJ1-4	TRBV28	CASSLQPRDRDGKLFF	TGTGCCAGCAGTCTACAACCCCGGGACAGGGATGGAAAACTGTTTTTT
NA	NA	TRBJ1-5	TRBV7-2	CASSLDVGDNQPQHF	TGTGCCAGCAGCTTAGATGTAGGAGACAATCAGCCCCAGCATTTT
NA	TRBD1	TRBJ2-5	TRBV5-1	CASSLEGTGFGKTQYF	TGCGCCAGCAGCTTGGAGGGGACAGGGTTTGGGAAGACCCAGTACTTC
NA	NA	TRBJ1-1	TRBV30	CAGGEDWTEAFF	TGTGCTGGGGGGGAAGATTGGACTGAAGCTTTCTTT
NA	NA	TRBJ1-1	TRBV6-5	CASSPPGGYAFF	TGTGCCAGCAGTCCCCCAGGAGGGTACGCTTTCTTT
NA	TRBD1	TRBJ2-7	TRBV5-1	CASSLAGQGESYEQYF	TGCGCCAGCAGCTTGGCGGGACAGGGAGAAAGCTACGAGCAGTACTTC
once	NA	TRBJ2-1	TRBV9	CASSVVLGTSNEQFF	TGTGCCAGCAGCGTAGTACTGGGTACGAGCAATGAGCAGTTCTTC
NA	NA	TRBJ2-2	TRBV5-5	CASTKPLANTGELFF	TGTGCCAGCACCAAACCCCTCGCGAACACCGGGGAGCTGTTTTTT
NA	NA	TRBJ1-2	TRBV6-5	CASSYSGQSYGYTF	TGTGCCAGCAGTTACTCGGGGCAGAGCTATGGCTACACCTTC
once	TRBD2	TRBJ2-5	TRBV7-2	CASSLDKRSGRETQYF	TGTGCCAGCAGCTTAGATAAACGTAGCGGGAGGGAGACCCAGTACTTC
NA	TRBD1	TRBJ1-3	TRBV7-9	CASSSGQASSGNTIYF	TGTGCCAGCAGCTCGGGACAGGCGAGCTCTGGAAACACCATATATTTT